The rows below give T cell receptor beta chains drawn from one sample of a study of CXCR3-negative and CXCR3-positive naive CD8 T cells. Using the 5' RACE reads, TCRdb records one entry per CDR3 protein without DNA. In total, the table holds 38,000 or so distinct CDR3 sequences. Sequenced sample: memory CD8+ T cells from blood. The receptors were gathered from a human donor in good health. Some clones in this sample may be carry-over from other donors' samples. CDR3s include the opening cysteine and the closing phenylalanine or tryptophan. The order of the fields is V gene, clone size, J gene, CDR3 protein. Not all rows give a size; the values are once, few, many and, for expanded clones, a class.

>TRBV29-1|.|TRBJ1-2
CSVESGVGIGGYTF
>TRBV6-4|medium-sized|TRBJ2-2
CASSDDPNTNTGELFF
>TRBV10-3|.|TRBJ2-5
CAITVGVFEETQYF
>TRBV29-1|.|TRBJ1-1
CSPYWGTEAFF
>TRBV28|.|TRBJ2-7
CASSRIRDGYEQYF
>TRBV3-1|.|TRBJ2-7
CASSDGYEQYF
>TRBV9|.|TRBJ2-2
CASSYTNTGELFF
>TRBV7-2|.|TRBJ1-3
CASSPARDTIYF
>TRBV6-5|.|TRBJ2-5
CASSYSTQQETQYF
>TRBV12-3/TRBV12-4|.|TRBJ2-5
CASSFGAAGKQETQYF
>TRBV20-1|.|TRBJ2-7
CSARDQRGIYEQYF